This TCR beta chain was sequenced for a study of identical twins. Per the germline V gene, CDR1 is KGHDR and CDR2 is SFDVKD. The V gene lost 12 bases and the J gene lost 3 bases, with 23 bases spanning the gap. The CDR3 totals 15 residues. A universal primer site came from template switching; cDNA carried unique molecular identifiers. TCRdb itself ran the 5' RACE reads through MiXCR, one entry per CDR3 protein. The sample lists some 660,000 distinct CDR3 sequences, over 8.5% occurring once. This clonotype occurred a few times. This same sample was also part of a study on yellow fever vaccine responses in identical twins.

This TCR derives from a woman aged 18-29 years in good health. Sequenced sample: PBMCs. The gene calls are TRBV24-1 and TRBJ2-7, with D possibly being TRBD2 (6 bases). Written as DNA, the CDR3 is TGTGCCCCCTTGGCGGGTCGCGGGGCCCTCTACGAGCAGTACTTC. It codes for CAPLAGRGALYEQYF.